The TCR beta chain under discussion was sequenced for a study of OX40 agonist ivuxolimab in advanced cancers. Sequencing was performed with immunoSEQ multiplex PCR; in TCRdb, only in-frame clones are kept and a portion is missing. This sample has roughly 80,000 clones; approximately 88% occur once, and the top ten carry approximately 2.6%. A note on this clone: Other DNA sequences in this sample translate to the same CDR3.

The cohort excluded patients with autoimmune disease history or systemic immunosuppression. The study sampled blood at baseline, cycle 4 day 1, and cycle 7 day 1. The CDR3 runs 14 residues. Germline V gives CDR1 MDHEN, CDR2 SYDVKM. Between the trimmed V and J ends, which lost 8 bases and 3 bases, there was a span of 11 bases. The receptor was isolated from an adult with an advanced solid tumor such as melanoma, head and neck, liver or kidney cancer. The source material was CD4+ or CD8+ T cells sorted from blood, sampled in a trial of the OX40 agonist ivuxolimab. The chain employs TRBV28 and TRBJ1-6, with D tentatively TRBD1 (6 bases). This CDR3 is CASSPDSYNSPLHF. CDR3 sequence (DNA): TGTGCCAGCTCCCCGGACAGCTATAATTCACCCCTCCACTTT. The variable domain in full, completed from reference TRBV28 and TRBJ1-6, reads DVKVTQSSRYLVKRTGEKVFLECVQDMDHENMFWYRQDPGLGLRLIYFSYDVKMKEKGDIPEGYSVSREKKERFSLILESASTNQTSMYLCASSPDSYNSPLHFGNGTRLTVT.